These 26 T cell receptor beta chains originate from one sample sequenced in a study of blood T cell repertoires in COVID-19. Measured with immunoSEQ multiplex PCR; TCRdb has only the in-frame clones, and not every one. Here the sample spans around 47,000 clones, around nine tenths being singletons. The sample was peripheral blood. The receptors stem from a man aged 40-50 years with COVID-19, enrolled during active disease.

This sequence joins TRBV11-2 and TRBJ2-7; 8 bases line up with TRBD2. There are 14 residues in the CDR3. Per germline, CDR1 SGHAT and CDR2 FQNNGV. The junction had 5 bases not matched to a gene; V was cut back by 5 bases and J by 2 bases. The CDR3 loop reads CASSNTGGPYEQYF. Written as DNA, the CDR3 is TGTGCCAGCAGCAACACGGGAGGGCCCTACGAGCAGTACTTC.

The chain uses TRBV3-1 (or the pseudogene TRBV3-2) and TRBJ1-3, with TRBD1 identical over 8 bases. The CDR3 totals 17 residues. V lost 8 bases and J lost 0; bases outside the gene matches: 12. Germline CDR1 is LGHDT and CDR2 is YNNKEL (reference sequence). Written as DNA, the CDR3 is TGTGCCAGCTCCATGGGGGCAGGGGGCTCCTCTGGAAACACCATATATTTT. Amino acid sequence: CASSMGAGGSSGNTIYF.

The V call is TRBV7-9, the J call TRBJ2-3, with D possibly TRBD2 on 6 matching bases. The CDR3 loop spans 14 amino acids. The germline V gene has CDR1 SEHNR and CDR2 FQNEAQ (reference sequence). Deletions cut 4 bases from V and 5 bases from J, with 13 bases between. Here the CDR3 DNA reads TGTGCCAGCAGCTCCCCTAGGACTATAGATACGCAGTATTTT. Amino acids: CASSSPRTIDTQYF.

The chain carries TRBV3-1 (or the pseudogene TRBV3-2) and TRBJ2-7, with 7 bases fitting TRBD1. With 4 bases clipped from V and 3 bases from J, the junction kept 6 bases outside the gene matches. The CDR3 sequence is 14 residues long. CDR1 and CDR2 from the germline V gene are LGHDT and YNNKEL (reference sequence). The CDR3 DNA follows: TGTGCCAGCAGCCGTCTCGGGACAGACTACGAGCAGTACTTC. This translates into CASSRLGTDYEQYF.

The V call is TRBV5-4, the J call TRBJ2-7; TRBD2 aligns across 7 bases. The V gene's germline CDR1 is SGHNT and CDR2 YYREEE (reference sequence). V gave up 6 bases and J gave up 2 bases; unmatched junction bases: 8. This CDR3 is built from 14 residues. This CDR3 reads CASTTRGGAYEQYF. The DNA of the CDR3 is TGTGCCAGCACCACTCGCGGGGGAGCCTACGAGCAGTACTTC.

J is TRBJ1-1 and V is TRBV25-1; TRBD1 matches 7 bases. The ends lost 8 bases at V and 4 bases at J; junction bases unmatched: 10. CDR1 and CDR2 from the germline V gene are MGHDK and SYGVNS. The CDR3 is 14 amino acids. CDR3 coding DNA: TGTGCCAGCCTACCCTCTGACAGGGTCACTGAAGCTTTCTTT. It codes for CASLPSDRVTEAFF.

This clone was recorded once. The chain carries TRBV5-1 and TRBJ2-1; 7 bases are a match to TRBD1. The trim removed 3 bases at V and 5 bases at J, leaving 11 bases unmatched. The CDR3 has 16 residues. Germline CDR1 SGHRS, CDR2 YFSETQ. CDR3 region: CASSSHRGVAHNEQFF. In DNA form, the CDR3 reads TGCGCCAGCAGCTCCCACAGGGGTGTCGCACACAATGAGCAGTTCTTC.

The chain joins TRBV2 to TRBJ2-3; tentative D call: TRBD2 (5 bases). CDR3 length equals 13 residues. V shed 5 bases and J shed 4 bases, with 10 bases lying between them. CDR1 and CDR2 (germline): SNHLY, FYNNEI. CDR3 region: CASSTRRADTQYF. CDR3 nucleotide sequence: TGTGCCAGCAGTACCAGGCGGGCAGATACGCAGTATTTT.

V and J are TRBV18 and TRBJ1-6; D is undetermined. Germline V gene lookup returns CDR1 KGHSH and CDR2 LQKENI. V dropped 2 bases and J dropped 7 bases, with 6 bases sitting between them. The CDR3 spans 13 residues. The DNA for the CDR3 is TGTGCCAGCTCACCAGGCCCCAATTCACCCCTCCACTTT. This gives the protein CASSPGPNSPLHF. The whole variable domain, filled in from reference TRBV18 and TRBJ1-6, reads NAGVMQNPRHLVRRRGQEARLRCSPMKGHSHVYWYRQLPEEGLKFMVYLQKENIIDESGMPKERFSAEFPKEGPSILRIQQVVRGDSAAYFCASSPGPNSPLHFGNGTRLTVT.

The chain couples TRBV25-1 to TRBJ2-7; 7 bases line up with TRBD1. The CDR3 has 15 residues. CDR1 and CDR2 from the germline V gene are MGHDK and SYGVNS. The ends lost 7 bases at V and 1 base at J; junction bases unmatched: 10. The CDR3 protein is CASIGTGERSYEQYF. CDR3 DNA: TGTGCCAGCATAGGAACAGGGGAAAGGTCCTACGAGCAGTACTTC.

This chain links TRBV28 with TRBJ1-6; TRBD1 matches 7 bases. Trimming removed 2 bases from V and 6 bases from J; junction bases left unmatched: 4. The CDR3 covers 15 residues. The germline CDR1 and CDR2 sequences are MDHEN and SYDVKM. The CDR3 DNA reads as TGTGCCAGCAGTTTACCACAGGGGAGTAATTCACCCCTCCACTTT. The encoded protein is CASSLPQGSNSPLHF.

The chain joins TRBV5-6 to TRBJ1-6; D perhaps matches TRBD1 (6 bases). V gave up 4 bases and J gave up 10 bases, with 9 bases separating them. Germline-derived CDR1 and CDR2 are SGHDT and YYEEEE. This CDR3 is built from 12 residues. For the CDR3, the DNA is TGTGCCAGCAGCATTGGACAGTCACCCCTCCACTTT. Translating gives CASSIGQSPLHF. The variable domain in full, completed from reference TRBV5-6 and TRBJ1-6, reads DAGVTQSPTHLIKTRGQQVTLRCSPKSGHDTVSWYQQALGQGPQFIFQYYEEEERQRGNFPDRFSGHQFPNYSSELNVNALLLGDSALYLCASSIGQSPLHFGNGTRLTVT.

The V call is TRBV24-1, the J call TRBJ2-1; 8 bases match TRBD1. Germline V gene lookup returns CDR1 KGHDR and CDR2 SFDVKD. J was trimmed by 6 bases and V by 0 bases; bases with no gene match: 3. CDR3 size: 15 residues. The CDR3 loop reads CATSDLRTGSNEQFF. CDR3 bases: TGTGCCACCAGTGATTTGAGGACAGGGTCCAATGAGCAGTTCTTC.

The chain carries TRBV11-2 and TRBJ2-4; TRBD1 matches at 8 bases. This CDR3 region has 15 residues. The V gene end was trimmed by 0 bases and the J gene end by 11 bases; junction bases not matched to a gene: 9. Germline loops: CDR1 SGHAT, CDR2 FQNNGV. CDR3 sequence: CASSLDRSTGEVQYF. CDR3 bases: TGTGCCAGCAGCTTAGATAGGTCGACAGGGGAAGTTCAGTACTTC.

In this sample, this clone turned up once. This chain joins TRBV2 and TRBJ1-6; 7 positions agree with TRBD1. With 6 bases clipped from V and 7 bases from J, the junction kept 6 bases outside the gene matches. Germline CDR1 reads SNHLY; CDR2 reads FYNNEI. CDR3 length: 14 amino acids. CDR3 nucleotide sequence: TGTGCCAGCAGCCCCGGGACAGCAAATTCACCCCTCCACTTT. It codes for CASSPGTANSPLHF.

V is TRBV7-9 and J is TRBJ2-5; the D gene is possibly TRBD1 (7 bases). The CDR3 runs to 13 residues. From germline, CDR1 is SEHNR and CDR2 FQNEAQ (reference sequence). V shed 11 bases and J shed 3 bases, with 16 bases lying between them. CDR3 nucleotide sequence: TGTGCCGGACTACACAGGGGTGAAGAGACCCAGTACTTC. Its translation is CAGLHRGEETQYF.

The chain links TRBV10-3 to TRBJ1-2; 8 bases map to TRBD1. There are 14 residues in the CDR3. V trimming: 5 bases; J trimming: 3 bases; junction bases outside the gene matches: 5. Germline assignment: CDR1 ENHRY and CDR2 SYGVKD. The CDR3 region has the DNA TGTGCCATCAGTCCGGACAGGGAGGACTATGGCTACACCTTC. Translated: CAISPDREDYGYTF.

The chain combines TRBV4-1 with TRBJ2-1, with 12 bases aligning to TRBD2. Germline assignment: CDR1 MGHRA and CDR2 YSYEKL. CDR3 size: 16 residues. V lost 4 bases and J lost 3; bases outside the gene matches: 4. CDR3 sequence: CASSRETSGSYNEQFF. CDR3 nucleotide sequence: TGCGCCAGCAGCCGAGAGACTAGCGGGAGCTACAATGAGCAGTTCTTC.

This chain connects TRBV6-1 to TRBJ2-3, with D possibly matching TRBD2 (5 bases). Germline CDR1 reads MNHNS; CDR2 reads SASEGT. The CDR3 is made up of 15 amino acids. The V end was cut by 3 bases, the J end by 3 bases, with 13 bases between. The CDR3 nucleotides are TGTGCCAGCAGTGAGTCTAGCTCGAGGACAGATACGCAGTATTTT. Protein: CASSESSSRTDTQYF.

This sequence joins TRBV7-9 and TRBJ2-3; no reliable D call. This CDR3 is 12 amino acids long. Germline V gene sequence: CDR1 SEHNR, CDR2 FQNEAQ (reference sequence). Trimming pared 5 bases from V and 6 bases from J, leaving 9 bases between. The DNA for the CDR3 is TGTGCCAGCAGCGCCCCGCGGGATACGCAGTATTTT. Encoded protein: CASSAPRDTQYF.

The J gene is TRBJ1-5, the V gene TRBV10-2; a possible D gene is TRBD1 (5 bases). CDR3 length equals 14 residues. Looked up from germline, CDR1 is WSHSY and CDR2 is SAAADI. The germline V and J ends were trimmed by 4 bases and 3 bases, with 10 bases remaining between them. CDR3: CASSGAGNNQPQHF. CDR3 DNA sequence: TGCGCCAGCAGTGGCGCAGGGAACAATCAGCCCCAGCATTTT.

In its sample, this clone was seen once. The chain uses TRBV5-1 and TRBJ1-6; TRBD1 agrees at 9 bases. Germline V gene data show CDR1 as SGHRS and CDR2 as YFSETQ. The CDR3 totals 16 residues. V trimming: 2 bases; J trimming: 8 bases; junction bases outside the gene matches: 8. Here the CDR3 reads CASSFSETGGYSPLHF. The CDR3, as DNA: TGCGCCAGCAGCTTCTCCGAGACAGGGGGTTATTCACCCCTCCACTTT.

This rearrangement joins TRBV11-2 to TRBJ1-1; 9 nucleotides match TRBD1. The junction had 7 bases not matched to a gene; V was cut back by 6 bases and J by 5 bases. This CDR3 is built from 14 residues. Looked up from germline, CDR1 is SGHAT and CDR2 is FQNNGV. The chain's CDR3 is CASRLSGTGTEAFF. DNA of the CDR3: TGTGCCAGCAGACTGTCCGGGACAGGGACTGAAGCTTTCTTT. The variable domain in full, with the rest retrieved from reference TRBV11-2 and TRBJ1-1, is EAGVAQSPRYKIIEKRQSVAFWCNPISGHATLYWYQQILGQGPKLLIQFQNNGVVDDSQLPKDRFSAERLKGVDSTLKIQPAKLEDSAVYLCASRLSGTGTEAFFGQGTRLTVV.

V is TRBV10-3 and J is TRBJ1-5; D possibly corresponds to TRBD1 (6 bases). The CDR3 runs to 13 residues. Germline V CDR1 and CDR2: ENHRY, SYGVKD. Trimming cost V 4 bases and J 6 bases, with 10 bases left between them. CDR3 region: CAISAGTPQPQHF. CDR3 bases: TGTGCCATCAGTGCGGGGACACCTCAGCCCCAGCATTTT.

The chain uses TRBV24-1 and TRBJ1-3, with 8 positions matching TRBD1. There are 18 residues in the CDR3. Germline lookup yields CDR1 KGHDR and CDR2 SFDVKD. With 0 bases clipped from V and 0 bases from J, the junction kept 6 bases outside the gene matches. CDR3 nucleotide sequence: TGTGCCACCAGTGATTTGGGAGGACAGGGCCCCTCTGGAAACACCATATATTTT. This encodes CATSDLGGQGPSGNTIYF.

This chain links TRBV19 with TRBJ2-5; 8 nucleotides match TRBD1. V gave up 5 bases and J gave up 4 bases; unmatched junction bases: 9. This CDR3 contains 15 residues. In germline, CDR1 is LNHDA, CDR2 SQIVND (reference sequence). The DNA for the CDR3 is TGTGCCAGTAGTCCTCAGGACAGGGAGAGAGAGACCCAGTACTTC. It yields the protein CASSPQDRERETQYF. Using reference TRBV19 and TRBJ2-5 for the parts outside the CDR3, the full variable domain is DGGITQSPKYLFRKEGQNVTLSCEQNLNHDAMYWYRQDPGQGLRLIYYSQIVNDFQKGDIAEGYSVSREKKESFPLTVTSAQKNPTAFYLCASSPQDRERETQYFGPGTRLLVL.